These 26 T cell receptor beta chains were sequenced from one sample in a study of glioma-infiltrating T cells. Using RNA template, CDR3s of TCR alpha and beta were amplified with iRepertoire arm-PCR. TCRdb re-called the multiplex PCR reads through MiXCR, storing one row per CDR3 protein. The sample has approximately 140,000 distinct CDR3 sequences, 20% to 25% seen once; the top ten hold 27%. Sequencing was performed on glioma tissue, nonneoplastic brain tissue, or PBMCs (not recorded which). The receptors derive from a human donor with low-grade glioma or glioblastoma, undergoing nonglioma brain surgery, or in good health (not recorded which).

The chain employs TRBV18 and TRBJ1-6; a possible D gene is TRBD1 (6 bases). CDR3 length: 16 residues. Per germline, CDR1 KGHSH and CDR2 LQKENI. V was pared by 5 bases and J by 2 bases, with 13 bases between. CDR3 DNA sequence: TGTGCCAGCTCATTACAGGGAGCTACCTATAATTCACCCCTCCACTTT. This encodes CASSLQGATYNSPLHF.

About this clonotype: A read error is possible here, since a much larger clone lies one base away. The rearrangement joins TRBV20-1 to TRBJ1-5; possible D gene TRBD1, 5 bases. CDR3 length: 15 amino acids. Germline-derived CDR1 and CDR2 are DFQATT and SNEGSKA (reference sequence). The CDR3 coding sequence is TGCAGTGCTGGGGGATCGGGGGATAGCAATAAGCCCCAGCATTTT. Translated: CSAGGSGDSNKPQHF.

With respect to this clonotype: A single base separates this from a much larger clone, so it may be a read error. This sequence joins TRBV14 and TRBJ1-2, with a possible D match to TRBD1 (5 bases). The germline CDR1 and CDR2 sequences are SGHDN and FVKESK. V lost 1 base to trimming and J lost 7 bases, with 7 bases between them. CDR3 length equals 12 residues. CDR3 in amino acids: CASSQGGVGYTF. In DNA, the CDR3 is TGTGCCAGCAGCCAAGGAGGGGTTGGCTACACCTTC.

V is TRBV20-1 and J is TRBJ1-5; 8 bases are shared with TRBD1. From germline, CDR1 is DFQATT and CDR2 SNEGSKA (reference sequence). Trimming removed 0 bases from V and 0 bases from J; junction bases left unmatched: 4. The CDR3 extends over 16 amino acids. The CDR3 region has the DNA TGCAGTGCTAGAGATCACAGGGGGGGTAGCAATCAGCCCCAGCATTTT. Translating gives CSARDHRGGSNQPQHF.

The chain joins TRBV6-9 to TRBJ2-3; unclear D gene. This CDR3 region has 11 residues. V was pared by 4 bases and J by 8 bases, with 7 bases between. CDR1 and CDR2 from the germline V gene are MNHGY and SVAAGI. CDR3 residues: CASSWSGTQYF. Written as DNA, the CDR3 is TGTGCCAGCAGTTGGTCGGGTACGCAGTATTTT.

A word on this clonotype: A read error may be the cause here, since a much bigger clone is one base away. V gene TRBV6-1 combines with J gene TRBJ1-2; perhaps TRBD1 as D (6 bases). CDR3 length equals 15 residues. V gave up 1 base and J gave up 10 bases, with 19 bases separating them. Germline lookup yields CDR1 MNHNS and CDR2 SASEGT. The CDR3 region is CASSEDPRAGDVYTF. Written as DNA, the CDR3 is TGTGCCAGCAGTGAAGATCCACGGGCAGGGGATGTCTACACCTTC.

This clonotype was detected ten times or more. The chain employs TRBV20-1 and TRBJ2-7, with D tentatively TRBD2 (6 bases). Trimming removed 0 bases at V and 6 bases at J, with 9 bases between. This CDR3 has 12 residues. Germline lookup yields CDR1 DFQATT and CDR2 SNEGSKA (reference sequence). The CDR3 DNA sequence: TGCAGTGCTAGAGAGACCGGGGGCGAGCAGTACGTC. This gives the protein CSARETGGEQYV.

To note about this clonotype: With a much larger clone just one base away, this may be a read error. DNA for the CDR3: TGTGCCAGCAGCCCGTGGGGGAACACTGAAGCTTTCTTT. Translation gives CASSPWGNTEAFF. J is TRBJ1-1 and V is TRBV11-2; D is unclear. The CDR3 loop spans 13 amino acids. Germline V gene sequence: CDR1 SGHAT, CDR2 FQNNGV. Trimming left V 5 bases short and J 1 base short, with 8 bases between.

This clonotype was observed a handful of times. The rearrangement links TRBV12-5 to TRBJ2-1; D call uncertain. Germline CDR1 and CDR2: LGHNT and FRNRAP. This CDR3 comprises 11 residues. Trimming shortened V by 9 bases and J by 8 bases, and 11 bases separated the two germline ends. The CDR3 here is CARAPSYEQFF. The CDR3 DNA is TGTGCTAGGGCCCCCAGTTATGAGCAGTTCTTC.

This clonotype was counted many times. The gene calls are TRBV20-1 and TRBJ2-7; D perhaps matches TRBD1 (7 bases). The germline V and J ends were trimmed by 5 bases and 5 bases, with 13 bases remaining between them. Germline CDR1 reads DFQATT; CDR2 reads SNEGSKA (reference sequence). CDR3 length: 12 residues. DNA of the CDR3: TGCAGTGCTGCAGGGGGACTCGACGAGCAGTACGTC. Amino acids: CSAAGGLDEQYV.

This clonotype was observed a handful of times. A much more abundant neighbour one base away suggests this may be a read error. The final CDR3 position lacks the conserved phenylalanine or tryptophan, pointing to a likely read error. The rearrangement links TRBV28 to TRBJ1-2; the D is unclear. The germline V and J ends were trimmed by 6 bases and 4 bases, with 12 bases remaining between them. In germline, CDR1 is MDHEN, CDR2 SYDVKM. This CDR3 contains 13 residues. The CDR3 DNA follows: TGTGCCAGCAGCCCGGACGGACCCTATGGCTACACCCTC. The encoded protein is CASSPDGPYGYTL.

Remarks on this clonotype: It may be a read error: a sequence one base away is much more abundant. This sequence joins TRBV28 and TRBJ2-1; 9 positions agree with TRBD1. V lost 7 bases, J lost 3 bases, and 10 bases stayed unmatched. Germline CDR1 and CDR2: MDHEN and SYDVKM. The CDR3 consists of 16 residues. The CDR3 reads CASIHRGRPLYNEQFF. For the CDR3, the DNA is TGTGCCAGCATCCACAGGGGGCGGCCACTCTACAATGAGCAGTTCTTC.

Regarding this clonotype: This may stem from a read error, because a much larger clone lies one nucleotide away. V gene TRBV9 combines with J gene TRBJ1-1; D is undetermined. This CDR3 contains 14 residues. Trimming cost V 4 bases and J 1 base, with 11 bases left between them. Germline assignment: CDR1 SGDLS and CDR2 YYNGEE. The CDR3 reads CASSPYVRNTEAFF. CDR3 nucleotides: TGTGCCAGCAGCCCCTATGTAAGGAACACTGAAGCTTTCTTT.

The genes are TRBV6-5 and TRBJ1-2, with a weak D call TRBD1 (5 bases). The CDR3 sequence is 12 residues long. Germline CDR1 MNHEY, CDR2 SVGAGI. Trimming left V 6 bases short and J 8 bases short, with 13 bases between. The CDR3 DNA follows: TGTGCCAGCAGCCAAAGGGGTAGGGGCTACACCTTC. As protein: CASSQRGRGYTF.

This clonotype has at least ten counts. A clone one base away is much larger, so this may be a read error. The V call is TRBV7-9, the J call TRBJ1-1; D uncertain. V lost 5 bases, J lost 0 bases, and 1 base lay in between. The CDR3 has 11 residues. CDR1 SEHNR and CDR2 FQNEAQ come from the germline V gene (reference sequence). The CDR3 DNA is TGTGCCAGCAGCGTGAACACTGAAGCTTTCTTT. This translates into CASSVNTEAFF.

On this clonotype itself: A read error may explain this, as a much larger clone is one base away. The V call is TRBV6-6, the J call TRBJ2-7; weak D call: TRBD1 (6 bases). The CDR3 runs to 15 residues. V gave up 6 bases and J gave up 1 base, with 16 bases separating them. The germline gives CDR1 MNHNY, CDR2 SVGAGI (reference sequence). The CDR3: CASSSPQQGSYEQYV. CDR3 sequence (DNA): TGTGCCAGCAGCTCCCCCCAACAGGGTTCCTACGAGCAGTACGTC.

The chain carries TRBV11-2 and TRBJ2-3, with TRBD2 as a possible D gene (7 bases). The CDR3 covers 15 residues. The ends were cut back, 5 bases at V and 3 bases at J, with 15 bases in the middle. Germline lookup yields CDR1 SGHAT and CDR2 FQNNGV. DNA for the CDR3: TGTGCCAGCAGCCCCCCGGGGGGCATAACAGATACGCAGTATTTT. The encoded protein is CASSPPGGITDTQYF.

In this sample, this clonotype turned up many times. This chain links TRBV7-8 with TRBJ2-1; D might be TRBD1 (6 bases). The CDR3 covers 12 residues. Germline CDR1 SGHVS, CDR2 FQNEAQ. With 5 bases removed from V and 7 bases from J, the gap between germline ends came to 9 bases. The CDR3 protein is CASSPGENEQFF. The DNA of the CDR3 is TGTGCCAGCAGCCCAGGGGAGAATGAGCAGTTCTTC.

This clonotype showed up many times. Here the CDR3 reads CASRATTGGDTQYF. The CDR3 nucleotides are TGTGCCAGCAGGGCTACTACAGGGGGAGATACGCAGTATTTT. The chain joins TRBV2 to TRBJ2-3; 8 bases are shared with TRBD1. CDR1 is SNHLY, CDR2 FYNNEI, per germline. V shed 6 bases, J shed 5 bases, and the junction held 7 bases outside the gene matches. The CDR3 loop spans 14 amino acids.

Ten or more counts support this clonotype. The chain employs TRBV19 and TRBJ1-1, with a tentative D call TRBD1 (5 bases). The CDR3 is 13 residues long. CDR1 is LNHDA and CDR2 is SQIVND in the germline V gene (reference sequence). V was cut by 7 bases and J by 5 bases, with 14 bases left in between. In DNA form, the CDR3 reads TGTGCCAGTACCCAGGAGGGGAAAACTGAAGCTTTCTTT. Amino acids: CASTQEGKTEAFF.

The rearrangement joins TRBV12-3 or TRBV12-4 to TRBJ2-7; a possible D gene is TRBD2 (9 bases). Trimming stripped 5 bases from V and 3 bases from J, with 23 bases between. The CDR3 consists of 17 residues. For the CDR3, the DNA is TGTGCCAGCAGTGCGGGGGGGCAGGACAGGGAGTACTACGAGCAGTACGTC. Protein product: CASSAGGQDREYYEQYV.

This clonotype occurred a few times. This chain links TRBV7-9 with TRBJ1-1, with TRBD1 as a possible D gene (6 bases). The CDR3 runs to 16 residues. V dropped 1 base and J dropped 4 bases, with 16 bases sitting between them. Germline CDR1 and CDR2: SEHNR and FQNEAQ (reference sequence). CDR3 nucleotide sequence: TGTGCCAGCAGCTTAGGGGTAGGGGGAGGGATCACTGAAGCTTTCTTT. Protein: CASSLGVGGGITEAFF.

This clonotype appeared many times. The chain links TRBV6-1 to TRBJ2-1; TRBD2 agrees at 9 bases. Germline CDR1 is MNHNS and CDR2 is SASEGT. There are 15 residues in the CDR3. The junction had 5 bases not matched to a gene; V was cut back by 4 bases and J by 4 bases. CDR3 nucleotide sequence: TGTGCCAGCAGTGCTCGAGCGGGGGGATACAATGAGCAGTTCTTC. It codes for CASSARAGGYNEQFF.

The chain recombines TRBV6-2 or TRBV6-3 with TRBJ2-1; no firm D call. This CDR3 has 17 amino acids. Trimming took 7 bases from V and 0 from J, leaving 19 bases between them. CDR1 and CDR2 (germline): MNHEY, SVGEGT. The CDR3 sequence is CASIPRRSPSSYNEQFF. CDR3 sequence (DNA): TGTGCCAGCATCCCACGCCGATCGCCGAGCTCCTACAATGAGCAGTTCTTC.

This clonotype was recorded at least ten times. J is TRBJ2-3 and V is TRBV27, with 8 bases identical to TRBD2. V lost 2 bases to trimming and J lost 6 bases; unmatched junction nucleotides: 10. This CDR3 is 16 amino acids long. CDR1 and CDR2 (germline): MNHEY, SMNVEV (reference sequence). In DNA form, the CDR3 reads TGTGCCAGCAGTTTAATAGCGGGGAGCCTAGTTGATACGCAGTATTTT. Its translation is CASSLIAGSLVDTQYF.

The chain employs TRBV6-2 or TRBV6-3 and TRBJ1-2; D remains unclear. V was shortened by 6 bases and J by 4 bases, with 12 bases between the two germline ends. The CDR3 runs to 13 residues. Germline V gene lookup returns CDR1 MNHEY and CDR2 SVGEGT. The CDR3, as DNA: TGTGCCAGCAGGGCCGCTGGGAGCTATGGCTACACCTTC. Translated, it gives CASRAAGSYGYTF.